This is a list of T cell receptor beta chains from one sample in a study of shared clonotypes between healthy human individuals. Some clones are missing from TCRdb's copy, which holds only in-frame ones; the method was immunoSEQ multiplex PCR. The table includes roughly 2,500,000 clones, more than 85% detected once. The sequencing sample was made of naive CD4+ T cells from PBMCs. Receptors originate from a man between 18 and 35 years old in good health. Some clones in this sample may be carry-over from other donors' samples. Both conserved end residues are part of each CDR3. The D gene is left open where the match is weak. The size field is filled for only some rows; it gives once, few, many or a size class.

j_call	clone_size	v_call	d_call	cdr3_nt	cdr3_aa
TRBJ2-5	-	TRBV9	-	TGTGCCAGCAGCGTAGATCCTGGACTCGGGACCCAGTACTTC	CASSVDPGLGTQYF
TRBJ2-1	-	TRBV7-3	TRBD2	TGTGCCAGCAGCAGGGAGGGGCGGGAGAACGAGCAGTTCTTC	CASSREGRENEQFF
TRBJ1-5	-	TRBV11-3	-	TGTGCCAGCAGTAAAGATGTCACTAGCAATCAGCCCCAGCATTTT	CASSKDVTSNQPQHF
TRBJ2-5	-	TRBV5-1	-	TGCGCCAGCAGCCCAAACCCGGGGCAGGAGACCCAGTACTTC	CASSPNPGQETQYF
TRBJ2-7	once	TRBV6-5	-	TGTGCCAGCGCCAGAACAGGGTTGGTATACGAGCAGTACTTC	CASARTGLVYEQYF
TRBJ2-3	once	TRBV11-2	-	TGTGCCAGCAGCTTTACAGAGCCCCCAGATACGCAGTATTTT	CASSFTEPPDTQYF
TRBJ2-5	-	TRBV28	-	TGTGCCAGCAGATTGGAGGAGACCCAGTACTTC	CASRLEETQYF
TRBJ1-1	once	TRBV15	-	TGTGCCACCAGCTGGGACGGGGGCAACACTGAAGCTTTCTTT	CATSWDGGNTEAFF
TRBJ1-2	once	TRBV6-5	-	TGTGCCAGCAGTCAACGGACGCCGAGCTATGGCTACACCTTC	CASSQRTPSYGYTF
TRBJ2-5	-	TRBV30	-	TGTGCCTGGAGTGTACACGGGGAGACCCAGTACTTC	CAWSVHGETQYF
TRBJ2-7	-	TRBV6-1	TRBD1	TGTGCCAGCAGTGGAGGGGGACAGGGGGTTGGCGAGCAGTACTTC	CASSGGGQGVGEQYF
TRBJ2-3	-	TRBV18	TRBD2	TGTGCCAGCTCACCCCTAGGACTAGCGTCAGATACGCAGTATTTT	CASSPLGLASDTQYF
TRBJ1-4	-	TRBV15	-	TGTGCCACCAGCCGTCGGGTTTGGGGGACTAATGAAAAACTGTTTTTT	CATSRRVWGTNEKLFF
TRBJ1-2	-	TRBV27	TRBD1	TGTGCCAGCAGTCCCCTGGGACAGAACTATGGCTACACCTTC	CASSPLGQNYGYTF
TRBJ1-3	-	TRBV7-3	-	TGTGCCAGCAGCTTAAGGGGGGGCGCAGGAAACACCATATATTTT	CASSLRGGAGNTIYF
TRBJ2-3	-	TRBV6-1	TRBD1	TGTGCCAGCAGTCCCCGGACAGGGTTTAAAGATACGCAGTATTTT	CASSPRTGFKDTQYF
TRBJ2-3	once	TRBV5-1	-	TGCGCCAGCAGCTTACCACGGCCTCAAACTAGCACAGATACGCAGTATTTT	CASSLPRPQTSTDTQYF
TRBJ2-5	-	TRBV7-6	TRBD2	TGTGCCAGCAGCCCGAAATCGGGGGGATTCGGGGAGACCCAGTACTTC	CASSPKSGGFGETQYF
TRBJ2-7	-	TRBV20-1	-	TGCAGTGCCATCATTTCCAACGAGCAGTACTTC	CSAIISNEQYF
TRBJ2-3	-	TRBV10-2	-	TGCGCCAGCAGTGAATGGCGGATCACAGATACGCAGTATTTT	CASSEWRITDTQYF
TRBJ2-5	-	TRBV5-1	-	TGCGCCAGCAGCTTGTTGGTTCAGGCAGCCCAAGAGACCCAGTACTTC	CASSLLVQAAQETQYF
TRBJ1-1	few	TRBV29-1	-	TGCAGCGTTGCTTTAGGCGACACTGAAGCTTTCTTT	CSVALGDTEAFF
TRBJ1-4	-	TRBV6-5	TRBD1	TGTGCCAGCAGCAGACAGGGTGACGAAAAACTGTTTTTT	CASSRQGDEKLFF
TRBJ2-1	once	TRBV11-1	-	TGTGCCAGCAGCACACGGGGGGCGGAGCAGTTCTTC	CASSTRGAEQFF
TRBJ2-3	-	TRBV11-3	-	TGTGCCAGCAGCTTATCCGGACACAGCACAGATACGCAGTATTTT	CASSLSGHSTDTQYF
TRBJ2-1	-	TRBV5-1	TRBD2	TGCGCCAGCGTCCCCGGAACTAGCGGGAGGGTTGGCAATGAGCAGTTCTTC	CASVPGTSGRVGNEQFF
TRBJ2-5	-	TRBV5-6	TRBD1	TGTGCCAGCAGCATAAGGACAGGGGGGATCGGGGAGACCCAGTACTTC	CASSIRTGGIGETQYF
TRBJ1-4	-	TRBV15	-	TGTGCCACCCTACAGGGAGGTGAAAAACTGTTTTTT	CATLQGGEKLFF
TRBJ2-7	-	TRBV11-2	TRBD1	TGTGCCAGCAGCTTGGGACAGGTCTACGAGCAGTACTTC	CASSLGQVYEQYF